A selection of T cell receptor beta chains follows, all from one sample in a study of regulatory T cells in long-lasting Graves disease. TCRdb independently ran MiXCR on the multiplex PCR reads; one entry per CDR3 protein. Of approximately 390,000 distinct CDR3 sequences in the sample, around 15% were seen once. These data were also reused for a study on T cells in Graves' hyperthyroidism and ophthalmopathy.

Sequences were derived from peripheral blood mononuclear cells (PBMCs), sampled at new diagnosis, from a patient treated with antithyroid drugs. These receptors originate from a woman under 30 with Graves disease. Both conserved end residues are part of each CDR3. A D gene is named only where the DNA matches it firmly. Expanded clones are given a class, and other clones once, few, many or no size at all.

j_gene	v_gene	abundance	d_gene	CDR3aa	CDR3nt
TRBJ2-2	TRBV9	NA	TRBD1	CASSPGTGLRTGELFF	TGTGCCAGCAGCCCCGGGACAGGGCTAAGAACCGGGGAGCTGTTTTTT
TRBJ2-7	TRBV2	NA	TRBD2	CASGLGGNTGELAGKDEQYF	TGTGCCAGCGGCCTCGGGGGTAACACCGGGGAGCTAGCGGGGAAAGACGAGCAGTACTTC
TRBJ2-3	TRBV3-1	many	TRBD2	CASSQNKRGEDTQYF	TGTGCCAGCAGCCAAAACAAGCGGGGTGAGGATACGCAGTATTTT
TRBJ1-5	TRBV20-1	many	NA	CSAIRGSDQPQHF	TGCAGTGCTATAAGGGGGAGTGATCAGCCCCAGCATTTT
TRBJ2-1	TRBV12-3/TRBV12-4	NA	NA	CASSLHGTNEQFF	TGTGCCAGCAGTCTACACGGGACCAATGAGCAGTTCTTC
TRBJ1-1	TRBV12-5	many	NA	CASGLGDGQGGQAFF	TGTGCTAGTGGTTTGGGCGACGGGCAGGGAGGACAAGCTTTCTTT
TRBJ2-1	TRBV18	many	NA	CASSLPAPYNEQFF	TGTGCCAGCTCACTCCCGGCGCCCTACAATGAGCAGTTCTTC
TRBJ1-4	TRBV11-2	few	NA	CASSWGEEKLFF	TGTGCCAGCAGCTGGGGGGAGGAGAAACTGTTTTTT
TRBJ2-7	TRBV20-1	NA	TRBD2	CSASSGGVGSYEQYF	TGCAGTGCGTCTAGCGGGGGGGTAGGCTCCTACGAGCAGTACTTC
TRBJ1-3	TRBV11-2	many	NA	CASSSIGKQGGNTIYF	TGTGCCAGCAGCTCCATAGGGAAACAGGGAGGAAACACCATATATTTT
TRBJ1-2	TRBV6-2/TRBV6-3	NA	NA	CASRSGLSYGYTF	TGTGCCAGCAGATCGGGACTCAGCTATGGCTACACCTTC
TRBJ1-2	TRBV6-1	many	NA	CASTGLGYGYTF	TGTGCCAGCACGGGCTTGGGATATGGCTACACCTTC
TRBJ1-1	TRBV27	many	TRBD1	CASRNTGETEAFF	TGTGCCAGCAGGAACACAGGGGAGACTGAAGCTTTCTTT
TRBJ2-3	TRBV12-3/TRBV12-4	many	NA	CASSRTSSSTDTQYF	TGTGCCAGCAGTCGCACTAGCAGTTCCACAGATACGCAGTATTTT
TRBJ1-6	TRBV7-9	NA	NA	CAGTAPSSPLHF	TGTGCCGGCACCGCGCCGTCCTCCCCCCTCCACTTT
TRBJ2-7	TRBV6-2/TRBV6-3	few	TRBD2	CASRRGLAEAYEQYF	TGTGCCAGCAGGAGGGGACTAGCGGAAGCCTACGAGCAGTACTTC
TRBJ2-3	TRBV15	many	NA	CATSLGTSTDTQYF	TGTGCCACCAGCCTAGGCACTAGCACAGATACGCAGTATTTT
TRBJ1-2	TRBV6-2/TRBV6-3	NA	NA	CASSSRTVSYGYTF	TGTGCCAGCAGTTCAAGGACAGTTAGCTATGGCTACACCTTC
TRBJ1-1	TRBV12-3/TRBV12-4	many	NA	CASSLLGDAFF	TGTGCCAGCAGTTTGCTGGGGGATGCTTTCTTT
TRBJ2-3	TRBV6-2/TRBV6-3	many	TRBD1	CASSYRDRGGTDTQYF	TGTGCCAGCAGTTACCGAGACAGGGGCGGGACAGATACGCAGTATTTT
TRBJ2-2	TRBV2	many	NA	CASSENGPGELFF	TGTGCCAGCAGTGAAAATGGGCCCGGGGAGCTGTTTTTT
TRBJ2-5	TRBV20-1	NA	TRBD2	CSASKIAGNRETQYF	TGCAGTGCTTCGAAAATAGCGGGGAATCGGGAGACCCAGTACTTC
TRBJ2-5	TRBV5-6	many	TRBD2	CASSLVAGGPHRETQYF	TGTGCCAGCAGCCTCGTAGCGGGAGGGCCCCACCGAGAGACCCAGTACTTC
TRBJ2-1	TRBV13	many	NA	CASSPEGASGRWYNEQFF	TGTGCCAGCAGCCCGGAGGGGGCGAGCGGAAGATGGTACAATGAGCAGTTCTTC
TRBJ2-5	TRBV20-1	NA	NA	CSARDGRGGGETQYF	TGCAGTGCTAGAGATGGGCGGGGCGGAGGGGAGACCCAGTACTTC
TRBJ2-1	TRBV5-1	many	TRBD1	CASSSNRDRGYNEQFF	TGCGCCAGCAGCTCAAACCGGGACAGGGGATACAATGAGCAGTTCTTC
TRBJ2-1	TRBV3-1	many	NA	CASSYVQEQFF	TGTGCCAGCAGCTATGTCCAAGAGCAGTTCTTC
TRBJ1-3	TRBV3-1	few	TRBD1	CASSQTLPGQGAMSGNTIYF	TGTGCCAGCAGCCAGACTCTACCGGGACAGGGGGCAATGTCTGGAAACACCATATATTTT
TRBJ1-5	TRBV5-4	NA	TRBD1	CASSRDRASNQPQHF	TGTGCCAGCAGCCGCGACAGGGCCAGCAATCAGCCCCAGCATTTT
TRBJ2-7	TRBV20-1	NA	NA	CSARVGRGYEQYF	TGCAGTGCTAGGGTCGGCAGGGGTTACGAGCAGTACTTC
TRBJ2-2	TRBV27	many	TRBD1	CASRADPKTGGYFTGELFF	TGTGCCAGCAGAGCTGATCCTAAGACAGGGGGCTATTTTACCGGGGAGCTGTTTTTT
TRBJ2-6	TRBV12-3/TRBV12-4	NA	TRBD2	CASSLDRLAGGANVLTF	TGTGCCAGCAGTTTAGATCGACTAGCGGGGGGGGCCAACGTCCTGACTTTC
TRBJ2-1	TRBV6-1	NA	NA	CASTIGPRRYEQFF	TGTGCCAGCACCATCGGGCCGCGGAGATATGAGCAGTTCTTC
TRBJ2-1	TRBV6-5	many	NA	CASSYRGQTIRDEQFF	TGTGCCAGCAGTTACCGGGGCCAGACCATAAGGGATGAGCAGTTCTTC
TRBJ1-5	TRBV28	many	NA	CASTPQGLNTYQPQHF	TGTGCCAGCACCCCTCAGGGGCTCAACACTTATCAGCCCCAGCATTTT
TRBJ2-2	TRBV5-1	many	NA	CASSLEGSNTGELFF	TGCGCCAGCAGCTTGGAGGGGTCGAACACCGGGGAGCTGTTTTTT
TRBJ1-6	TRBV6-2/TRBV6-3	once	TRBD1	CASSKNRGAYNSPLHF	TGTGCCAGCAGTAAAAACAGGGGAGCCTATAATTCACCCCTCCACTTT
TRBJ1-2	TRBV3-1	many	NA	CASSQDLGDNYGYTF	TGTGCCAGCAGCCAAGATTTAGGAGACAACTATGGCTACACCTTC
TRBJ1-1	TRBV6-1	NA	TRBD1	CASSLQPGTGSNPFF	TGTGCCAGCAGTCTCCAACCCGGGACAGGGTCTAATCCTTTCTTT
TRBJ2-5	TRBV7-6	many	TRBD1	CASSLRTGVGGETQYF	TGTGCCAGCAGCCTCCGGACAGGGGTTGGGGGAGAGACCCAGTACTTC
TRBJ1-2	TRBV29-1	NA	TRBD1	CSARSGGDGYTF	TGCAGCGCTAGGTCAGGGGGTGATGGCTACACCTTC
TRBJ2-1	TRBV11-2	many	TRBD2	CASSLVGGPAGAYNEQFF	TGTGCCAGCAGCTTAGTAGGAGGTCCAGCGGGAGCCTACAATGAGCAGTTCTTC
TRBJ1-3	TRBV15	NA	TRBD1	CATTPGQLTFGNTIYF	TGTGCCACAACGCCGGGACAGCTAACCTTTGGAAACACCATATATTTT
TRBJ1-2	TRBV2	many	NA	CASSVNENYGYTF	TGTGCCAGCAGTGTAAACGAAAACTATGGCTACACCTTC
TRBJ2-1	TRBV3-1	many	TRBD1	CASSQGDRLQFF	TGTGCCAGCAGCCAAGGGGACAGGTTGCAGTTCTTC
TRBJ2-2	TRBV2	many	NA	CASRDRANTGELFF	TGTGCCAGCAGGGACAGAGCGAACACCGGGGAGCTGTTTTTT
TRBJ2-3	TRBV10-3	many	TRBD2	CAITETSGGSTDTQYF	TGTGCCATCACCGAGACTAGCGGAGGGAGCACAGATACGCAGTATTTT
TRBJ2-7	TRBV30	many	TRBD1	CACMTGGTYEQYF	TGTGCCTGTATGACAGGGGGAACCTACGAGCAGTACTTC
TRBJ2-5	TRBV19	few	TRBD1	CASRFSGQGEETQYF	TGTGCCAGTAGGTTCTCGGGACAGGGGGAAGAGACCCAGTACTTC
TRBJ1-1	TRBV18	many	TRBD1	CASSATRGQGAFF	TGTGCCAGCTCAGCTACCAGGGGGCAGGGAGCTTTCTTT